Shown below are 12 T cell receptor beta chains from a single sample sequenced in a study of tumor-infiltrating lymphocytes in primary liver carcinoma. For blood RNA, unsorted whole blood served as the source, and germline DNA was extracted too. Reverse transcription of approximately 500 ng total RNA with a constant-region primer produced TCR beta cDNA. Three-round nested multiplex PCR performed with slightly modified ARM-PCR produced the TCR beta libraries. In the first two PCR rounds, TRBV1-TRBV30 forward primers were paired with a C-beta reverse primer, and each round lasted about 10 cycles. Using its own MiXCR run on the multiplex PCR reads, TCRdb lists one record per CDR3 protein. The repertoire includes approximately 330,000 distinct CDR3 sequences, about two thirds of them detected once, and about 6.3% sits in the top ten. The sample was peripheral blood. These receptors all come from a man aged 35-49 years with primary liver carcinoma and hepatitis B virus infection.

Points on this clonotype: Just one base apart from a much larger clone, this may be a read error. The chain has TRBV6-1 and TRBJ1-6, with D possibly being TRBD1 (6 bases). V lost 6 bases to trimming and J lost 0 bases, with 9 bases between them. Germline assignment: CDR1 MNHNS and CDR2 SASEGT. CDR3 size: 15 residues. The CDR3 loop reads CASRIGGSYNSPLHF. The CDR3 nucleotides read TGTGCCAGCAGGATAGGGGGCTCCTATAATTCACCCCTCCACTTT.

The J gene is TRBJ1-6, the V gene TRBV6-5, with 8 nucleotides matching TRBD1. Trimming removed 7 bases from V and 7 bases from J; junction bases left unmatched: 9. The length of the CDR3 is 15 residues. Germline values: CDR1 MNHEY, CDR2 SVGAGI. The CDR3 nucleotides are TGTGCCAGCACCGCGAACAGGGGGAGCAATTCACCCCTCCACTTT. This translates into CASTANRGSNSPLHF.

This chain links TRBV12-3 or TRBV12-4 with TRBJ2-1; 11 bases are a match to TRBD1. This CDR3 spans 15 amino acids. V shed 5 bases and J 8 bases; nucleotides not matched to a gene: 8. CDR3 amino acids: CASSTGQGAIDEQFF. As DNA, the CDR3 is TGTGCCAGCAGTACAGGACAGGGGGCGATCGATGAGCAGTTCTTC.

The J gene is TRBJ1-4, the V gene TRBV5-6; maybe TRBD1 (5 bases). The CDR3 consists of 12 residues. Germline V gives CDR1 SGHDT, CDR2 YYEEEE. V dropped 7 bases and J dropped 8 bases, with 12 bases sitting between them. The chain's CDR3 is CASSGGKEKLFF. CDR3 in DNA: TGTGCCAGCTCCGGGGGTAAGGAAAAACTGTTTTTT.

This clonotype came up many times. The rearrangement joins TRBV6-5 to TRBJ2-1; 14 nucleotides align to TRBD2. The length of the CDR3 is 15 residues. V gave up 6 bases and J gave up 15 bases; unmatched junction bases: 13. Per germline, CDR1 MNHEY and CDR2 SVGAGI. CDR3 sequence reads: CASSRMTSGRAPWFF. The CDR3 nucleotides are TGTGCCAGCAGCCGCATGACTAGCGGGAGGGCCCCTTGGTTCTTC.

J is TRBJ2-5 and V is TRBV5-6; D unclear. Germline V lookup: CDR1 SGHDT, CDR2 YYEEEE. The V end was cut by 4 bases, the J end by 5 bases, with 18 bases between. The CDR3 contains 15 residues. CDR3 DNA sequence: TGTGCCAGCAGCAACCACCAGACATTCCATGAGACCCAGTACTTC. Amino acid sequence: CASSNHQTFHETQYF.

V gene TRBV6-2 or TRBV6-3 combines with J gene TRBJ1-6; 10 nucleotides agree with TRBD1. J lost 5 bases, V lost 5 bases, and 3 bases had no gene match. The germline CDR1 and CDR2 sequences are MNHEY and SVGEGT. The CDR3 length is 15 residues. The CDR3 reads CASSLTGGDNSPLHF. DNA for the CDR3: TGTGCCAGCAGTCTGACAGGGGGCGATAATTCACCCCTCCACTTT.

In regard to this clonotype: At one end the junction does not follow the germline gene, possibly because of a read error. The chain employs TRBV11-2 and TRBJ2-7; TRBD2 matches at 11 bases. CDR1 and CDR2 from the germline V gene are SGHAT and FQNNGV. The CDR3 is 15 residues long. The CDR3 DNA is TGTGTCAGCAGCCAGAGACTAGCGGGGCACTACGAGGAGTACTTC. Translated: CVSSQRLAGHYEEYF. Variable domain in full (rest from reference TRBV11-2 and TRBJ2-7): EAGVAQSPRYKIIEKRQSVAFWCNPISGHATLYWYQQILGQGPKLLIQFQNNGVVDDSQLPKDRFSAERLKGVDSTLKIQPAKLEDSAVYLCVSSQRLAGHYEEYFGPGTRLTVT.

This chain joins TRBV5-5 and TRBJ2-7; D remains unclear. Germline V gives CDR1 SGHKS, CDR2 YYEKEE (reference sequence). This CDR3 has 15 residues. V was clipped by 2 bases and J by 0 bases, with 12 bases between them. CDR3 loop: CASSFLLDSSYEQYF. For the CDR3, the DNA is TGTGCCAGCAGCTTCTTACTGGATAGCTCCTACGAGCAGTACTTC.

Concerning this clonotype itself: One junction end disagrees with the germline gene, perhaps due to a read error. V usage is TRBV11-2 and J usage is TRBJ2-7, with D maybe TRBD2 (5 bases). Looked up from germline, CDR1 is SGHAT and CDR2 is FQNNGV. The CDR3 has 13 residues. As DNA, the CDR3 is TGTGACAGCAGCTTAGAAGCTTCTCGGGGGCAGTACTTC. This translates into CDSSLEASRGQYF.

As concerns this clonotype: Given a much more abundant clone one base away, this may be a read error. V is TRBV4-3 and J is TRBJ2-3, with TRBD2 matching 10 bases. Germline CDR1 reads LGHNA; CDR2 reads YSLEER. Trimming removed 3 bases from V and 4 bases from J; junction bases left unmatched: 4. This CDR3 is built from 15 residues. The CDR3 nucleotides are TGCGCCAGCAGCCATGCTAGCGGGAGTGCAGATACGCAGTATTTT. As protein: CASSHASGSADTQYF.

This clonotype has at least ten counts. The V and J genes are TRBV11-1 and TRBJ2-7, with TRBD2 matching 11 bases. The V gene's germline CDR1 is SGHAT and CDR2 FQDESV (reference sequence). The trim removed 6 bases at V and 3 bases at J, leaving 4 bases unmatched. This CDR3 spans 14 amino acids. The CDR3 loop reads CASRPGTSGYEQYF. CDR3 bases: TGTGCCAGCAGGCCCGGGACTAGCGGCTACGAGCAGTACTTC.